This record looks at one T cell receptor beta chain sequence and its context. The CDR3 totals 14 residues. Germline-derived CDR1 and CDR2 are SQVTM and ANQGSEA. V lost 8 bases, J lost 5 bases, and 10 bases stayed unmatched. Study members were between roughly 18 and 89 years old and lived in about two dozen US regions. Cohort 3 donors were reported recovered after two negative PCRs, clearance, or symptom resolution. The sample originates from a study of blood T cell repertoires in COVID-19. Original data processing: Quantification of nucleated cells was approximated via reference gene primer amplification. The table came from immunoSEQ multiplex PCR; TCRdb's copy has only in-frame clones and leaves some out. V and J calls and clone size are as listed in that table; D and trimming were resolved from the DNA. Of under 200,000 clones in the sample, around 92% were seen once.

This chain joins TRBV29-1 and TRBJ2-5; 11 nucleotides line up with TRBD1. The sequenced sample was PBMCs or T cells enriched from blood (not recorded which). The receptor was isolated from a woman under 30 who had recovered from COVID-19. The CDR3 bases are TGCAGCACTACCGGGACAGGGGGGTCGGAGACCCAGTACTTC. Translating it yields CSTTGTGGSETQYF.